A single TCR beta chain is shown here with its context. Antigen specificity is unknown. CD4+ T cells from unexposed donors were obtained before the COVID-19 pandemic (2011-2018). CD4+ T cells were isolated from the cells after 10 days of culture. As cell numbers allowed, unexposed-donor CD4+ T cells faced SARS-CoV-2 S/N and four cold-coronavirus spikes. This entry is derived from a study of CD4 T cells in relation to SARS-CoV-2 and coronaviruses. On the study more broadly: After nine to eleven days of antigen culture, PBMC TCR beta CDR3s were sequenced.

The protocol was immunoSEQ multiplex PCR, while the TCRdb copy is restricted to in-frame clones and leaves out a portion. The data show 15,000 to 20,000 clones, almost 80% seen once. The CDR3 consists of 16 residues. Germline V CDR1 and CDR2: SGHAT, FQNNGV. The ends were cut back, 5 bases at V and 2 bases at J, with 19 bases in the middle. The chain combines TRBV11-2 with TRBJ2-7; D call uncertain. The TCR originated in a human donor in good health. Material for sequencing was CD4+ T cells from PBMCs, cultured in vitro. The CDR3 sequence is CASSAKTLSVPYEQYF. The CDR3 coding sequence is TGTGCCAGCAGCGCAAAGACCCTTTCCGTCCCCTACGAGCAGTACTTC. The entire variable domain, with the rest obtained from reference TRBV11-2 and TRBJ2-7, is as follows: EAGVAQSPRYKIIEKRQSVAFWCNPISGHATLYWYQQILGQGPKLLIQFQNNGVVDDSQLPKDRFSAERLKGVDSTLKIQPAKLEDSAVYLCASSAKTLSVPYEQYFGPGTRLTVT.